This T cell receptor beta chain derives from a study of T cell responses to AZD1222 COVID-19 vaccine. Study results and caveats: The span of vaccine-associated CD4 TCRs extended across spike, with dominance at 160-218 and 743-854. Among the donors, most were white British and more were female, and clonal diversity was possibly underestimated. A reported finding is that nearly half of spike-specific TCRs target unmutated variant regions. Baseline serostatus was positive in only six AZD1222 recipients.

TCRdb's table, derived via immunoSEQ multiplex PCR, lists solely in-frame clones and lacks some. The sample yields fewer than 250,000 clones, roughly 91% seen once. Comment on this clone: What it binds is unknown. This sample also contains other DNA sequences that code for the same CDR3.

Trimming left V 3 bases short and J 4 bases short, with 9 bases between. The CDR3 spans 13 residues. The germline V gene has CDR1 LNHDA and CDR2 SQIVND (reference sequence). The sequenced sample was peripheral blood, obtained on day 0 of MenACWY control vaccination. This chain links TRBV19 with TRBJ1-1; D is unclear. The sequence derives from an adult in good health. CDR3 bases: TGTGCCAGTAGTATTACATTCGGCACTGAAGCTTTCTTT. Protein: CASSITFGTEAFF.